The rows below give T cell receptor beta chains drawn from one sample of a study of T cell responses to AZD1222 COVID-19 vaccine. Some clones are missing from TCRdb's copy, which holds only in-frame ones; the method was immunoSEQ multiplex PCR. The sample shows approximately 110,000 clones, more than 75% of them seen only once. The sample was peripheral blood, taken on day 0 of AZD1222 vaccination. The receptors come from an adult in good health. The CDR3 runs from the conserved cysteine through the conserved F or W. D genes are given only for firm matches. Some rows mark clone size as missing; the rest say once, few, many or name a class of expanded clone.

>TRBV18|TRBJ1-3|14|NA|NA
TGTGCCAGCTCACCTTTACAGGGCGGAAACACCATATATTTT
CASSPLQGGNTIYF
>TRBV24-1|TRBJ2-3|15|TRBD1|NA
TGTGCCACCAGTGAATCCGGGACAGGGGGCAATACGCAGTATTTT
CATSESGTGGNTQYF
>TRBV2|TRBJ2-5|12|NA|NA
TGTGCCAGCTGCCAGGGGCAAGAGACCCAGTACTTC
CASCQGQETQYF
>TRBV2|TRBJ1-2|15|NA|NA
TGTGCCAGCAGTGAAAGGAGTGGGGGGCGGGAAGGCTACACCTTC
CASSERSGGREGYTF
>TRBV7-3|TRBJ2-6|19|NA|NA
TGTGCCAGCAGCTTAAATGGGGCGGCAGGGTTGTCTGGGGCCAACGTCCTGACTTTC
CASSLNGAAGLSGANVLTF
>TRBV7-2|TRBJ1-1|15|TRBD1|NA
TGTGCCAGCAGCGGATGGACAGGTCTTGGGAGTGAAGCTTTCTTT
CASSGWTGLGSEAFF
>TRBV2|TRBJ2-7|15|NA|NA
TGTGCCAGCAGGGGGGTGGGGGCGGCCTACCCCGAGCAGTACTTC
CASRGVGAAYPEQYF
>TRBV25-1|TRBJ1-5|12|TRBD1|NA
TGTGCCAGCGACAGGGTTGGTCAGCCCCAGCATTTT
CASDRVGQPQHF
>TRBV6-1|TRBJ1-2|17|TRBD1|NA
TGTGCCAGCAGTGAATCGCCCCACCCCGCAGGGGGGTATGGCTACACCTTC
CASSESPHPAGGYGYTF
>TRBV25-1|TRBJ1-3|16|NA|NA
TGTGCCAGCAGGTCCATGTGGGGCGAATCTGGAAACACCATATATTTT
CASRSMWGESGNTIYF
>TRBV29-1|TRBJ2-7|15|NA|NA
TGCAGCGTTGAATATTCCGGGACGGCCGGCTACGAGCAGTACTTC
CSVEYSGTAGYEQYF
>TRBV7-6|TRBJ2-7|15|TRBD1|NA
TGTGCCAGCAGTTTACTACAGGGGAACTCCTACGAGCAGTACTTC
CASSLLQGNSYEQYF
>TRBV3-1/TRBV3-2|TRBJ2-7|16|TRBD1|NA
TGTGCCAGCAGCCAACTAGGACAGGGGGGAGCCTACGAGCAGTACTTC
CASSQLGQGGAYEQYF
>TRBV4-1|TRBJ2-3|17|NA|NA
TGCGCCAGCAGCCGGGTGAGGGGCCAGAAGGCCACAGATACGCAGTATTTT
CASSRVRGQKATDTQYF
>TRBV30|TRBJ2-5|11|NA|once
TGTGCCTGGAGTGTACGGCGGGGCCAGTACTTC
CAWSVRRGQYF
>TRBV18|TRBJ2-7|15|NA|few
TGTGCCAGCTCACGTGGTGGAGGGGTACCCTACGAGCAGTACTTC
CASSRGGGVPYEQYF
>TRBV27|TRBJ2-7|14|NA|NA
TGTGCCAGCAGTTTTGCCTACAGCCCCTACGAGCAGTACTTC
CASSFAYSPYEQYF
>TRBV3-1/TRBV3-2|TRBJ2-7|14|NA|NA
TGTGCCAGCAGCCAAGAGGCGGGGGCGCGAGAGCAGTACTTC
CASSQEAGAREQYF
>TRBV11-2|TRBJ2-1|14|NA|NA
TGTGCCAGCAGCTTAGATCTTGGGGCAAATGAGCAGTTCTTC
CASSLDLGANEQFF
>TRBV5-1|TRBJ2-7|16|NA|NA
TGCGCCAGCAGCTTGGGAAGGGGAACGGGGCCCTACGAGCAGTACTTC
CASSLGRGTGPYEQYF
>TRBV28|TRBJ2-1|14|NA|NA
TGTGCCAGCAGTTTTAATTGGGTCGGGAATGAGCAGTTCTTC
CASSFNWVGNEQFF
>TRBV27|TRBJ2-2|17|NA|NA
TGTGCCAGCAGTTTATACAGCCAGGCTGGGGGGACCGGGGAGCTGTTTTTT
CASSLYSQAGGTGELFF
>TRBV24-1|TRBJ2-7|16|TRBD1|NA
TGTGCCACCAGTGACCCGGGACAGGGCTCCGCCTACGAGCAGTACTTC
CATSDPGQGSAYEQYF
>TRBV6-2/TRBV6-3|TRBJ2-7|15|NA|NA
TGTGCCAGCAGTTACTACCCCGGGGGCAGTTACGAGCAGTACTTC
CASSYYPGGSYEQYF
>TRBV21-1|TRBJ1-1|14|NA|NA
TGTGCCAGCCCCCAGTGTACCATGAACACTGAAGCTTTCTTT
CASPQCTMNTEAFF
>TRBV14|TRBJ2-6|18|TRBD2|NA
TGTGCCAGCAGCCGCCAGCTAGCGGGGGCCTCTGGGGCCAACGTCCTGACTTTC
CASSRQLAGASGANVLTF
>TRBV18|TRBJ2-3|15|TRBD1|NA
TGTGCCAGCTCAGGGGGACAGGGCAGCACAGATACGCAGTATTTT
CASSGGQGSTDTQYF
>TRBV11-3|TRBJ2-3|16|NA|NA
TGTGCCAGCAGCTCAACCGGGACTGGGGGCACAGATACGCAGTATTTT
CASSSTGTGGTDTQYF
>TRBV4-1|TRBJ2-7|14|TRBD2|NA
TGCGCCAGCAGCCAACCGAGGGAGGGCTACGAGCAGTACTTC
CASSQPREGYEQYF
>TRBV5-1|TRBJ1-6|17|TRBD1|NA
TGCGCCAGCAGCTTCCGGACAGGGGGCCCCTATAATTCACCCCTCCACTTT
CASSFRTGGPYNSPLHF
>TRBV6-5|TRBJ1-4|15|TRBD1|few
TGTGCCAGCAAAGTGACGGGACAGGTTAATGAAAAACTGTTTTTT
CASKVTGQVNEKLFF
>TRBV6-1|TRBJ1-5|16|NA|NA
TGTGCCAGCAGTGCAGCCGGGGGTTATAGCAATCAGCCCCAGCATTTT
CASSAAGGYSNQPQHF
>TRBV23-1|TRBJ1-5|16|NA|NA
TGCGCCAGCAGTCCTCGACAAAGGGTAGGGAATCAGCCCCAGCATTTT
CASSPRQRVGNQPQHF
>TRBV9|TRBJ1-5|15|NA|NA
TGTGCCAGCAGCGAACAGGGAAATGACAATCAGCCCCAGCATTTT
CASSEQGNDNQPQHF
>TRBV16|TRBJ1-4|12|NA|NA
TGTGCCAGCAGCCAATCGCGAGGAAAACTGTTTTTT
CASSQSRGKLFF
>TRBV5-6|TRBJ1-2|15|TRBD1|NA
TGTGCCAGCAGCCCACCGGGACAGGGGGTCTATGGCTACACCTTC
CASSPPGQGVYGYTF
>TRBV27|TRBJ2-5|15|NA|NA
TGTGCCAGCAGTACACCCAGGGGTTCCCAAGAGACCCAGTACTTC
CASSTPRGSQETQYF
>TRBV19|TRBJ2-7|18|NA|NA
TGTGCCAGTAGCGGGGACAGAGGCCCTAGCGGAGGCTCCTACGAGCAGTACTTC
CASSGDRGPSGGSYEQYF
>TRBV5-1|TRBJ1-1|16|NA|NA
TGCGCCAGCAGCTTTACCTACTCGACAGGGAACACTGAAGCTTTCTTT
CASSFTYSTGNTEAFF
>TRBV19|TRBJ1-5|13|NA|once
TGTGCCAGTAGCTACAGGGACAATCAGCCCCAGCATTTT
CASSYRDNQPQHF
>TRBV30|TRBJ2-7|15|TRBD2|NA
TGTGCCTGGTCCCTCTCTAGCGGGAGGGCGCACGAGCAGTACTTC
CAWSLSSGRAHEQYF
>TRBV27|TRBJ1-3|19|TRBD1|NA
TGTGCCAGCAGTCACCGGCCGTGGCGGGGACAGAGCTCTGGAAACACCATATATTTT
CASSHRPWRGQSSGNTIYF
>TRBV4-1|TRBJ2-7|15|TRBD2|NA
TGCGCCAGCAGCCAAGTAAGGACTAGTTCCTACGAGCAGTACTTC
CASSQVRTSSYEQYF
>TRBV5-1|TRBJ1-6|17|NA|NA
TGCGCCAGCAGCCGAGGGTCCTCGAGCTCCTATAATTCACCCCTCCACTTT
CASSRGSSSSYNSPLHF
>TRBV4-1|TRBJ2-2|18|TRBD2|NA
TGCGCCAGCAGCCAACGGGGGCGGCTAGCGGGTAGGGGCGGGGAGCTGTTTTTT
CASSQRGRLAGRGGELFF
>TRBV18|TRBJ1-5|14|NA|once
TGTGCCAGCTCAACCGGGGGGGGCGGTCAGCCCCAGCATTTT
CASSTGGGGQPQHF
>TRBV3-1/TRBV3-2|TRBJ1-2|13|TRBD1|NA
TGTGCCAGCAGCCGACAGGGAGAGGGGGGCTACACCTTC
CASSRQGEGGYTF
>TRBV7-9|TRBJ2-1|16|TRBD2|NA
TGTGCCAGCAGCTTAGCGTTAGCGGGGACCTACAATGAGCAGTTCTTC
CASSLALAGTYNEQFF
>TRBV5-6|TRBJ2-7|17|NA|NA
TGTGCCAGCACCCCCGGCTCGTGGTGGCAAAACTCCTACGAGCAGTACTTC
CASTPGSWWQNSYEQYF
>TRBV11-3|TRBJ2-5|13|TRBD2|NA
TGTGCCAGCAGCTCTAGCGGGGGCCAAACCCAGTACTTC
CASSSSGGQTQYF
>TRBV6-5|TRBJ2-3|15|TRBD2|few
TGTGCCAGCAGTTACGGCGGCGGGGGGGCGGATACGCAGTATTTT
CASSYGGGGADTQYF
>TRBV12-3/TRBV12-4|TRBJ1-2|13|NA|once
TGTGCCAGCAGTCTCACAGGGAAAAAGGGCTACACCTTC
CASSLTGKKGYTF
>TRBV27|TRBJ2-2|17|TRBD1|NA
TGTGCCAGCAGTTTGAGACCGGACAGGGCGAACACCGGGGAGCTGTTTTTT
CASSLRPDRANTGELFF
>TRBV12-3/TRBV12-4|TRBJ2-7|12|NA|few
TGTGCCAGCAGTTTAGGGGCGGGCGAGCAGTACTTC
CASSLGAGEQYF